This TCR beta chain was recovered during a study of blood T cells in healthy people across ages. V trimming: 1 base; J trimming: 4 bases; junction bases outside the gene matches: 5. CDR1 and CDR2 from the germline V gene are DFQATT and SNEGSKA (reference sequence). CDR3 size: 15 residues. The second PCR ran roughly 7 to 12 cycles with a sample-barcoded 5' primer and J-beta primers. TCRdb reprocessed the 5' RACE reads with MiXCR, giving one entry per CDR3 protein. The sample has about 780,000 distinct CDR3 sequences, about 42% seen once. This chain connects TRBV20-1 to TRBJ2-3; 10 bases fit TRBD2. Specimen: blood. This receptor was identified in an elderly man in good health. DNA for the CDR3: TGCAGTGCTAGAGTCAGCGGGAGGGCCGCAGATACGCAGTATTTT. As protein: CSARVSGRAADTQYF.